This TCR beta chain was profiled in a study of post-analysis software for immune sequencing data. For the study at large: Relapsing-remitting, secondary progressive and progressive-relapsing forms of multiple sclerosis all featured among disease courses. General study findings and limits: Comparison of patients with controls showed 4 to 6 TRBV segments more frequent in patients, TRBV5-6, TRBV5-1 and TRBV20-1 among them.

Researchers reported that TCR beta cDNA libraries carried unique molecular identifiers. TCRdb processed the PCR reads anew with MiXCR; each CDR3 protein has one entry. The sample records approximately 160,000 distinct CDR3 sequences, 25% to 35% being singletons. As regards this clonotype: The antigen is unknown.

V shed 6 bases and J 0 bases; nucleotides not matched to a gene: 12. This CDR3 contains 19 residues. Germline V CDR1 and CDR2: MNHEY, SMNVEV (reference sequence). This chain connects TRBV27 to TRBJ2-1, with 12 bases aligning to TRBD2. The TCR was taken from a girl aged 5-17 years with multiple sclerosis. The material sequenced was blood. CDR3 nucleotides: TGTGCCAGCAGCGTCACCGGGACTAGCGGGTATTACTCCTACAATGAGCAGTTCTTC. Residues: CASSVTGTSGYYSYNEQFF.